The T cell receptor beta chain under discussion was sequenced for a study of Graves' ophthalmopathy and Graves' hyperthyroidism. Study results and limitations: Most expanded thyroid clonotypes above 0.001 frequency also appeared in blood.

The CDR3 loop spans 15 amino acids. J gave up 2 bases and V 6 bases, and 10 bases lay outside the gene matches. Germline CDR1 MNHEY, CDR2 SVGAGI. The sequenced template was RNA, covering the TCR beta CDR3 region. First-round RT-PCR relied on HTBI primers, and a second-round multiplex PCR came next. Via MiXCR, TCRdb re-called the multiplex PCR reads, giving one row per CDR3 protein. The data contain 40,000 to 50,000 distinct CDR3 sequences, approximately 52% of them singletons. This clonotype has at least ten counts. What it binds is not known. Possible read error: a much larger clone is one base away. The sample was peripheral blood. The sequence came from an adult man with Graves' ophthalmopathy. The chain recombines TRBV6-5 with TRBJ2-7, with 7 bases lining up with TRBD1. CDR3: CASSRARDSAYEQYV. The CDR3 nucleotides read TGTGCCAGCAGCCGAGCCCGGGACAGCGCCTACGAGCAGTACGTC.